The 5 T cell receptor beta chains below come from one sample, sequenced in a study of blood T cell repertoires in COVID-19. Measured with immunoSEQ multiplex PCR; TCRdb has only the in-frame clones, and not every one. Altogether about 150,000 clones are present, more than 60% being singletons, with the ten largest covering roughly 15%. Sequencing was done on a sample of peripheral blood. Receptors originate from a man aged 50-60 years with acute or convalescent COVID-19.

This chain joins TRBV28 and TRBJ1-5, with 7 nucleotides matching TRBD1. Germline CDR1 is MDHEN and CDR2 is SYDVKM. V trimming: 5 bases; J trimming: 4 bases; junction bases outside the gene matches: 14. The CDR3 totals 17 residues. CDR3 in DNA: TGTGCCAGCAGTCCTCCATTAAGACAGGGAACAAATCAGCCCCAGCATTTT. Its translation: CASSPPLRQGTNQPQHF.

The sample holds a few counts of this clone. The sample carries other DNA sequences with the same CDR3. This chain links TRBV4-1 with TRBJ2-1; D is unresolved. CDR1 is MGHRA and CDR2 is YSYEKL in the germline V gene. This CDR3 is built from 15 residues. Trimming shortened V by 1 base and J by 0 bases, and 7 bases separated the two germline ends. Written as DNA, the CDR3 is TGCGCCAGCAGCCAAGGACCAGGCTCCTACAATGAGCAGTTCTTC. Translating gives CASSQGPGSYNEQFF.

V gene TRBV13 combines with J gene TRBJ2-2; D is possibly TRBD1 (6 bases). V was shortened by 2 bases and J by 5 bases, with 6 bases between the two germline ends. From germline, CDR1 is PRHDT and CDR2 FYEKMQ (reference sequence). The CDR3 spans 13 residues. CDR3 nucleotide sequence: TGTGCCAGCAGCTTAAGGGGGACCGGGGAGCTGTTTTTT. Protein sequence: CASSLRGTGELFF.

The CDR3: CASSEPGQGAGYTF. DNA of the CDR3: TGCGCCAGCAGTGAGCCGGGACAGGGGGCTGGCTACACCTTC. V is TRBV10-2 and J is TRBJ1-2, with 12 bases identical to TRBD1. Trimming removed 2 bases from V and 7 bases from J; junction bases left unmatched: 2. The CDR3 is 14 amino acids. The germline V gene encodes CDR1 WSHSY and CDR2 SAAADI.

The chain links TRBV7-8 to TRBJ2-1; the match to TRBD1 covers 9 bases. The CDR3 runs to 15 residues. The trim removed 3 bases at V and 2 bases at J, leaving 2 bases unmatched. The germline V gene encodes CDR1 SGHVS and CDR2 FQNEAQ. The CDR3 loop reads CASSLRTGAYNEQFF. The DNA for the CDR3 is TGTGCCAGCAGCTTGAGGACAGGGGCCTACAATGAGCAGTTCTTC.